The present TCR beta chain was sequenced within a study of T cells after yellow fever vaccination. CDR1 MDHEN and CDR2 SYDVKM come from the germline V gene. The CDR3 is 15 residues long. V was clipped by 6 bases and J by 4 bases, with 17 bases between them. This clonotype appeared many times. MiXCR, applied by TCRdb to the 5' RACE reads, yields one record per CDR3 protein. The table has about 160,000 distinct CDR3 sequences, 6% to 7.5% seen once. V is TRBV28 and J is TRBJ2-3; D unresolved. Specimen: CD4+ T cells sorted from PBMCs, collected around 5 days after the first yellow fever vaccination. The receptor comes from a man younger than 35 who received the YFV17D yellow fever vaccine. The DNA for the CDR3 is TGTGCCAGCAGCCTCGGGCCCTCAGCTGCAGATACGCAGTATTTT. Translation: CASSLGPSAADTQYF.